Each of the 20 T cell receptor beta chains below was sequenced from the same sample in a study. Assay used: immunoSEQ multiplex PCR; TCRdb lists only in-frame clones, some missing. The table has some 68,000 clones, around 95% seen once. The sample consisted of PBMCs. Source of these receptors: a man between 40 and 49 years old with rheumatoid arthritis.

For the CDR3, the DNA is TGTGCCAGCAGTGTAGGGACTAGATGGACCGGGGAGCTGTTTTTT. Protein: CASSVGTRWTGELFF. The chain carries TRBV27 and TRBJ2-2, with 8 bases that match TRBD2. The CDR3 is made up of 15 amino acids. Germline V lookup: CDR1 MNHEY, CDR2 SMNVEV (reference sequence). The junction had 7 bases not matched to a gene; V was cut back by 5 bases and J by 5 bases.

The CDR3 is CASSESTGLGYTF. The CDR3 DNA follows: TGTGCCAGCAGTGAATCTACGGGATTGGGCTACACCTTC. This chain joins TRBV6-1 and TRBJ1-2; D remains ambiguous. The germline V and J ends were trimmed by 2 bases and 8 bases, with 12 bases remaining between them. CDR3 size: 13 residues. CDR1 MNHNS and CDR2 SASEGT come from the germline V gene.

This chain links TRBV19 with TRBJ2-2; TRBD2 aligns across 8 bases. This CDR3 has 15 amino acids. V lost 5 bases, J lost 7 bases, and 9 bases stayed unmatched. The germline CDR1 and CDR2 sequences are LNHDA and SQIVND (reference sequence). This CDR3 reads CASSSRLARVGELFF. The DNA for the CDR3 is TGTGCCAGTAGTTCCCGACTAGCGAGAGTCGGGGAGCTGTTTTTT.

This CDR3 is CASRLTDTEAFF. The CDR3 region has the DNA TGTGCCAGCAGACTAACAGACACTGAAGCTTTCTTT. V and J are TRBV28 and TRBJ1-1; no clear D. The CDR3 contains 12 residues. With 6 bases removed from V and 3 bases from J, the gap between germline ends came to 8 bases. Germline V CDR1 and CDR2: MDHEN, SYDVKM.

The chain combines TRBV7-2 with TRBJ1-2; 9 nucleotides line up with TRBD1. This CDR3 spans 16 amino acids. The trim removed 2 bases at V and 8 bases at J, leaving 12 bases unmatched. The germline CDR1 and CDR2 sequences are SGHTA and FQGNSA. The CDR3 DNA follows: TGTGCCAGCAGCTTATTAGGGACAGGGAATTGGGAGGGCTACACCTTC. It codes for CASSLLGTGNWEGYTF. The whole variable domain, filled in from reference TRBV7-2 and TRBJ1-2, reads GAGVSQSPSNKVTEKGKDVELRCDPISGHTALYWYRQSLGQGLEFLIYFQGNSAPDKSGLPSDRFSAERTGGSVSTLTIQRTQQEDSAVYLCASSLLGTGNWEGYTFGSGTRLTVV.

This chain connects TRBV6-5 to TRBJ1-1; D gene ambiguous. V was clipped by 8 bases and J by 0 bases, with 16 bases between them. Looked up from germline, CDR1 is MNHEY and CDR2 is SVGAGI. This CDR3 region has 15 residues. The CDR3: CASRKDSQLNTEAFF. CDR3 in DNA: TGTGCCAGCCGAAAGGACTCCCAATTGAACACTGAAGCTTTCTTT.

This chain links TRBV10-3 with TRBJ2-3, with D perhaps TRBD1 or TRBD2 (6 bases each). The V end was cut by 10 bases, the J end by 5 bases, with 16 bases between. Looked up from germline, CDR1 is ENHRY and CDR2 is SYGVKD. The length of the CDR3 is 13 residues. The CDR3 loop is CATGARGVDTQYF. The CDR3 nucleotides are TGTGCCACCGGGGCGAGGGGGGTAGATACGCAGTATTTT.

This chain uses TRBV15 with TRBJ2-3; 7 bases are a match to TRBD2. CDR1 is LNHNV and CDR2 is YYDKDF in the germline V gene (reference sequence). There are 17 residues in the CDR3. Trimming cost V 3 bases and J 4 bases; bases outside gene matches: 13. CDR3: CATSSLWERGGADTQYF. The CDR3 coding sequence is TGTGCCACCAGCAGCCTCTGGGAGAGGGGAGGGGCAGATACGCAGTATTTT.

V is TRBV28 and J is TRBJ1-2, with D possibly TRBD1 on 5 matching bases. V lost 3 bases to trimming and J lost 8 bases, with 25 bases between them. The germline CDR1 and CDR2 sequences are MDHEN and SYDVKM. The CDR3 has 17 residues. The chain's CDR3 is CASSFIMGHPREGGYTF. CDR3 nucleotides: TGTGCCAGCAGTTTCATTATGGGGCACCCGCGTGAAGGGGGCTACACCTTC.

The chain employs TRBV18 and TRBJ2-3, with TRBD2 matching over 7 bases. The V and J ends lost 6 bases and 2 bases, in that order; junction bases with no gene match: 5. Germline CDR1 KGHSH, CDR2 LQKENI. The length of the CDR3 is 14 residues. The DNA of the CDR3 is TGTGCCAGCTCCGAGGGGAGGGCCACAGATACGCAGTATTTT. Translating gives CASSEGRATDTQYF.

The chain employs TRBV9 and TRBJ2-3; TRBD1 aligns across 7 bases. Germline V lookup: CDR1 SGDLS, CDR2 YYNGEE. The CDR3 contains 15 residues. V was clipped by 4 bases and J by 6 bases; unmatched bases: 11. The chain's CDR3 is CASSKGQSGGDTQYF. The DNA for the CDR3 is TGTGCCAGCAGCAAGGGCCAGTCAGGGGGTGATACGCAGTATTTT.

The rearrangement links TRBV10-3 to TRBJ1-1, with a possible D match to TRBD1 (6 bases). This CDR3 region has 17 residues. Germline lookup yields CDR1 ENHRY and CDR2 SYGVKD. V gave up 0 bases and J gave up 0 bases, with 14 bases separating them. DNA for the CDR3: TGTGCCATCAGTGAGTCACAGGGCAGGGCCCTGAACACTGAAGCTTTCTTT. This translates into CAISESQGRALNTEAFF.

This chain connects TRBV4-2 to TRBJ2-3; no clear D. Germline V gene lookup returns CDR1 LGHNA and CDR2 YNFKEQ. This CDR3 comprises 13 residues. Deletions cut 3 bases from V and 2 bases from J, with 6 bases between. The CDR3 nucleotides read TGTGCCAGCAGCCACACATACACAGATACGCAGTATTTT. This translates into CASSHTYTDTQYF.

The CDR3 here is CASTRSYNEQFF. In DNA, the CDR3 is TGTGCCAGCACCCGCTCCTACAATGAGCAGTTCTTC. This chain uses TRBV25-1 with TRBJ2-1; D is ambiguous. Germline CDR1 is MGHDK and CDR2 is SYGVNS. Trimming left V 7 bases short and J 0 bases short, with 4 bases between. CDR3 length: 12 amino acids.

The chain has TRBV4-1 and TRBJ1-6, with D uncertain. Germline CDR1 MGHRA, CDR2 YSYEKL. The CDR3 spans 12 residues. The germline V and J ends were trimmed by 5 bases and 5 bases, with 4 bases remaining between them. CDR3 nucleotide sequence: TGCGCCAGCAGCGCAGATAATTCACCCCTCCACTTT. This encodes CASSADNSPLHF.

The J gene is TRBJ2-2, the V gene TRBV9, with TRBD1 identical over 7 bases. J gave up 4 bases and V 3 bases, and 3 bases lay outside the gene matches. The CDR3 is 14 residues long. The germline V gene has CDR1 SGDLS and CDR2 YYNGEE. In DNA form, the CDR3 reads TGTGCCAGCAGCGCACAGGGGAGCACCGGGGAGCTGTTTTTT. Translated, it gives CASSAQGSTGELFF.

J is TRBJ1-4 and V is TRBV28; tentative D call: TRBD1 (6 bases). The length of the CDR3 is 15 residues. V shed 6 bases and J shed 5 bases, with 16 bases lying between them. Germline lookup yields CDR1 MDHEN and CDR2 SYDVKM. The CDR3 DNA sequence: TGTGCCAGCAGAACCGATTTGACAGGCAATGAAAAACTGTTTTTT. The encoded protein is CASRTDLTGNEKLFF.

The genes are TRBV5-5 and TRBJ1-6, with TRBD1 matching 7 bases. Per germline, CDR1 SGHKS and CDR2 YYEKEE (reference sequence). With 4 bases clipped from V and 4 bases from J, the junction kept 8 bases outside the gene matches. The CDR3 runs to 16 residues. The CDR3, as DNA: TGTGCCAGCAGCATCCGGTGGGGACAGTATAATTCACCCCTCCACTTT. Protein: CASSIRWGQYNSPLHF.

This chain connects TRBV6-1 to TRBJ1-5; TRBD1 matches 8 bases. Germline CDR1 reads MNHNS; CDR2 reads SASEGT. The CDR3 contains 16 residues. J was trimmed by 7 bases and V by 0 bases; bases with no gene match: 8. The CDR3 region is CASSEAETGVGQPQHF. Written as DNA, the CDR3 is TGTGCCAGCAGTGAAGCTGAGACAGGGGTCGGGCAGCCCCAGCATTTT.

The table lists this clone with a count of one. The chain joins TRBV27 to TRBJ2-4; D is undetermined. The CDR3 extends over 15 amino acids. In germline, CDR1 is MNHEY, CDR2 SMNVEV (reference sequence). Trimming stripped 5 bases from V and 0 bases from J, with 11 bases between. The CDR3 spells CASSRAQLAKNIQYF. CDR3 DNA: TGTGCCAGCAGTCGAGCGCAGCTAGCCAAAAACATTCAGTACTTC.